A selection of T cell receptor beta chains follows, all from one sample in a study of cytomegalovirus exposure and HLA in healthy donors. This table comes from immunoSEQ multiplex PCR, and its TCRdb copy is limited to in-frame clones, with some not included. The data show some 110,000 clones, around two thirds seen once. Sequenced sample: PBMCs. Receptors were obtained from a woman aged 40 to 49 in good health and CMV-seropositive. Each CDR3 is given with its conserved first and last residue. Each record gives: clone size, J gene, V gene, D gene, CDR3 DNA, CDR3 protein. A D gene is named only where the DNA matches it firmly. A row's size may be missing; if present it is once, few, many or a size class.

clone_size: NA; j_call: TRBJ2-3; v_call: TRBV5-1; d_call: TRBD1; cdr3_nt: TGCGCCAGCAGCATGGACAGGGGTCGGGATACGCAGTATTTT; cdr3_aa: CASSMDRGRDTQYF
clone_size: NA; j_call: TRBJ2-1; v_call: TRBV29-1; d_call: TRBD2; cdr3_nt: TGCAGCGTTGCCGAGACTAGCGGCCCCAGTGGGCAGTTCTTC; cdr3_aa: CSVAETSGPSGQFF
clone_size: few; j_call: TRBJ2-1; v_call: TRBV5-1; d_call: NA; cdr3_nt: TGCGCCAGCAGCTCTACAGAGTACAATGAGCAGTTCTTC; cdr3_aa: CASSSTEYNEQFF
clone_size: few; j_call: TRBJ2-7; v_call: TRBV7-2; d_call: NA; cdr3_nt: TGTGCCAGCAGCCAATCTCAGGGCCTATACGAGCAGTACTTC; cdr3_aa: CASSQSQGLYEQYF
clone_size: NA; j_call: TRBJ2-7; v_call: TRBV5-8; d_call: NA; cdr3_nt: TGTGCCAGCAGGCATCCTGACGTCAGGGGAGAGCAGTACTTC; cdr3_aa: CASRHPDVRGEQYF
clone_size: once; j_call: TRBJ1-2; v_call: TRBV5-1; d_call: NA; cdr3_nt: TGCGCCAGTGCCCGTGAGGGAACTAACTATGGCTACACCTTC; cdr3_aa: CASAREGTNYGYTF
clone_size: few; j_call: TRBJ1-4; v_call: TRBV7-6; d_call: NA; cdr3_nt: TGTGCCAGCAGCCTTACAGCAACTAATGAAAAACTGTTTTTT; cdr3_aa: CASSLTATNEKLFF
clone_size: NA; j_call: TRBJ2-2; v_call: TRBV11-2; d_call: NA; cdr3_nt: TGTGCCAGCAGCTTAGGGACATCGAACACCGGGGAGCTGTTTTTT; cdr3_aa: CASSLGTSNTGELFF
clone_size: NA; j_call: TRBJ1-1; v_call: TRBV10-3; d_call: NA; cdr3_nt: TGTGCCATCAGTGCGGAAGCGAGCACTGAAGCTTTCTTT; cdr3_aa: CAISAEASTEAFF
clone_size: NA; j_call: TRBJ2-2; v_call: TRBV6-1; d_call: NA; cdr3_nt: TGTGCCAGCAGTGACAAGATAGGAGAGAACACCGGGGAGCTGTTTTTT; cdr3_aa: CASSDKIGENTGELFF
clone_size: NA; j_call: TRBJ1-6; v_call: TRBV30; d_call: NA; cdr3_nt: TGTGCGACAGGCACGGGTTATAATTCACCCCTCCACTTT; cdr3_aa: CATGTGYNSPLHF
clone_size: NA; j_call: TRBJ2-3; v_call: TRBV25-1; d_call: TRBD1; cdr3_nt: TGTGCCAGCAGCCTAACCGAAGGACAGGGCACAGATACGCAGTATTTT; cdr3_aa: CASSLTEGQGTDTQYF
clone_size: NA; j_call: TRBJ1-1; v_call: TRBV28; d_call: NA; cdr3_nt: TGTGCCAGCATGGGGAACAGGGCGGATATGAACACTGAAGCTTTCTTT; cdr3_aa: CASMGNRADMNTEAFF
clone_size: few; j_call: TRBJ1-5; v_call: TRBV2; d_call: NA; cdr3_nt: TGTGCCAGCAGCGCGCCCGCTCTGCTAGCTGTTTCTGAAAGGGTTCAGCCCCAGCATTTT; cdr3_aa: CASSAPALLAVSERVQPQHF
clone_size: NA; j_call: TRBJ1-4; v_call: TRBV21-1; d_call: NA; cdr3_nt: TGTGCCAGCACGAAGGGGCTGACAGTTAATGAAAAACTGTTTTTT; cdr3_aa: CASTKGLTVNEKLFF
clone_size: NA; j_call: TRBJ2-7; v_call: TRBV6-5; d_call: TRBD2; cdr3_nt: TGTGCCAGCAGTTACAGCCGCGGGGGAATCTACGAGCAGTACTTC; cdr3_aa: CASSYSRGGIYEQYF
clone_size: NA; j_call: TRBJ1-3; v_call: TRBV6-6; d_call: NA; cdr3_nt: TGTGCCAGCAGGCAGATCGGGGAAGCCTCTGGAAACACCATATATTTT; cdr3_aa: CASRQIGEASGNTIYF
clone_size: few; j_call: TRBJ1-1; v_call: TRBV19; d_call: TRBD1; cdr3_nt: TGTGCCAGTAGTATACAGGGGGCAGTGTCTGAAGCTTTCTTT; cdr3_aa: CASSIQGAVSEAFF
clone_size: NA; j_call: TRBJ2-7; v_call: TRBV27; d_call: NA; cdr3_nt: TGTGCCAGCCAGACTTCCCAGTTTTCCTACGAGCAGTACTTC; cdr3_aa: CASQTSQFSYEQYF
clone_size: NA; j_call: TRBJ2-3; v_call: TRBV19; d_call: TRBD1; cdr3_nt: TGTGCCAGTAACCCCCGACAGGGAATCTCAGATACGCAGTATTTT; cdr3_aa: CASNPRQGISDTQYF
clone_size: NA; j_call: TRBJ2-7; v_call: TRBV2; d_call: TRBD1; cdr3_nt: TGTGCCAGCACCACACAGGGGGCTTTCTACGAGCAGTACTTC; cdr3_aa: CASTTQGAFYEQYF
clone_size: NA; j_call: TRBJ2-7; v_call: TRBV13; d_call: TRBD2; cdr3_nt: TGTGCCAGCAGGCGGGGGGGGCAGGGGAACGAGCAGTACTTC; cdr3_aa: CASRRGGQGNEQYF
clone_size: NA; j_call: TRBJ2-7; v_call: TRBV5-1; d_call: NA; cdr3_nt: TGCGCCAGCAGCTTGGCGAAAAACTCGCAAGTAACCTACGAGCAGTACTTC; cdr3_aa: CASSLAKNSQVTYEQYF
clone_size: NA; j_call: TRBJ1-5; v_call: TRBV7-8; d_call: NA; cdr3_nt: TGTGCCAGCAGCTTAAGCAGGGGAAAACAGCCCCAGCATTTT; cdr3_aa: CASSLSRGKQPQHF
clone_size: NA; j_call: TRBJ1-4; v_call: TRBV10-1; d_call: TRBD1; cdr3_nt: TGCGCCAGCAGCACCGGGACAGGGGTCGGTGGAGAAAAACTGTTTTTT; cdr3_aa: CASSTGTGVGGEKLFF
clone_size: NA; j_call: TRBJ2-3; v_call: TRBV30; d_call: TRBD2; cdr3_nt: TGTGCCTGGAGGTGGGGCGGGGGGACAGATACGCAGTATTTT; cdr3_aa: CAWRWGGGTDTQYF
clone_size: few; j_call: TRBJ1-1; v_call: TRBV2; d_call: TRBD1; cdr3_nt: TGTGCCAGCAGTCTCCAGGGACAGGGGTTCGCTGAAGCTTTCTTT; cdr3_aa: CASSLQGQGFAEAFF
clone_size: NA; j_call: TRBJ2-1; v_call: TRBV5-1; d_call: TRBD2; cdr3_nt: TGCGCCAGCGCCATGCTAGCGGGAGTTTACAATGAGCAGTTCTTC; cdr3_aa: CASAMLAGVYNEQFF
clone_size: NA; j_call: TRBJ1-5; v_call: TRBV6-1; d_call: TRBD1; cdr3_nt: TGTGCCAGCATGACTGGGACAGCCTACAATCAGCCCCAGCATTTT; cdr3_aa: CASMTGTAYNQPQHF
clone_size: few; j_call: TRBJ2-3; v_call: TRBV19; d_call: NA; cdr3_nt: TGTGCCAGTAGTCCGGACTATCAAGATACGCAGTATTTT; cdr3_aa: CASSPDYQDTQYF
clone_size: NA; j_call: TRBJ1-3; v_call: TRBV5-8; d_call: NA; cdr3_nt: TGTGCCAGCATTTTCAGGGGATCTGGAAACACCATATATTTT; cdr3_aa: CASIFRGSGNTIYF
clone_size: NA; j_call: TRBJ1-6; v_call: TRBV18; d_call: NA; cdr3_nt: TGTGCCAGCTCACCAAAAACCGGGTCACCCCTCCACTTT; cdr3_aa: CASSPKTGSPLHF
clone_size: NA; j_call: TRBJ1-3; v_call: TRBV5-1; d_call: NA; cdr3_nt: TGCGCCAGCAGCTTGGTGGGGCTAACCTCCACCATATATTTT; cdr3_aa: CASSLVGLTSTIYF
clone_size: once; j_call: TRBJ1-1; v_call: TRBV25-1; d_call: NA; cdr3_nt: TGTGCCAGCAGTGACCCCGGTGGAGGGAACACTGAAGCTTTCTTT; cdr3_aa: CASSDPGGGNTEAFF
clone_size: NA; j_call: TRBJ1-2; v_call: TRBV27; d_call: TRBD1; cdr3_nt: TGTGCCAGCACGGGACAGCTCTCGGCCTATGGCTACACCTTC; cdr3_aa: CASTGQLSAYGYTF
clone_size: once; j_call: TRBJ2-6; v_call: TRBV11-3; d_call: TRBD1; cdr3_nt: TGTGCCAGCAGCCCTCCGGGACAGGGGGCGAGTGGGGCCAACGTCCTGACTTTC; cdr3_aa: CASSPPGQGASGANVLTF
clone_size: NA; j_call: TRBJ2-7; v_call: TRBV18; d_call: TRBD1; cdr3_nt: TGTGCCAGCTCACCAGCCCCGGGACAGGCCTACGAGCAGTACTTC; cdr3_aa: CASSPAPGQAYEQYF
clone_size: NA; j_call: TRBJ2-4; v_call: TRBV11-2; d_call: TRBD2; cdr3_nt: TGTGCCAGCAGCCGCCTCGCGACTAGCGGAGAAAACATTCAGTACTTC; cdr3_aa: CASSRLATSGENIQYF
clone_size: NA; j_call: TRBJ1-2; v_call: TRBV19; d_call: NA; cdr3_nt: TGTGCCAGTGGGGAGACCTATAACTATGGCTACACCTTC; cdr3_aa: CASGETYNYGYTF
clone_size: NA; j_call: TRBJ1-2; v_call: TRBV5-6; d_call: NA; cdr3_nt: TGTGCCAGCAGCTTGATCCAGGGTGGCTGGGATGGCTACACCTTC; cdr3_aa: CASSLIQGGWDGYTF
clone_size: NA; j_call: TRBJ2-2; v_call: TRBV7-8; d_call: NA; cdr3_nt: TGTGCCAGCAGCTTAATAGGCGGAACGAACACCGGGGAGCTGTTTTTT; cdr3_aa: CASSLIGGTNTGELFF
clone_size: NA; j_call: TRBJ1-2; v_call: TRBV5-4; d_call: NA; cdr3_nt: TGTGCCAGCAGCTTGGGTTCAGGGGCGGGCTATGGCTACACCTTC; cdr3_aa: CASSLGSGAGYGYTF
clone_size: NA; j_call: TRBJ1-2; v_call: TRBV28; d_call: NA; cdr3_nt: TGTGCCAGCAGTTCACTGGACAGTTATGGCTACACCTTC; cdr3_aa: CASSSLDSYGYTF
clone_size: NA; j_call: TRBJ1-6; v_call: TRBV30; d_call: NA; cdr3_nt: TGTGCCTGTCAAACAGAGAACTATAATTCACCCCTCCACTTT; cdr3_aa: CACQTENYNSPLHF
clone_size: NA; j_call: TRBJ2-2; v_call: TRBV5-1; d_call: NA; cdr3_nt: TGCGCCAGCAGAACAGGGTACACCGGGGAGCTGTTTTTT; cdr3_aa: CASRTGYTGELFF
clone_size: NA; j_call: TRBJ1-6; v_call: TRBV18; d_call: TRBD1; cdr3_nt: TGTGCCAGTCGACAGGGGAACGCCTATAATTCACCCCTCCACTTT; cdr3_aa: CASRQGNAYNSPLHF
clone_size: NA; j_call: TRBJ1-5; v_call: TRBV19; d_call: NA; cdr3_nt: TGTGCCAGTTGTGACATGTCTACCAATCAGCCCCAGCATTTT; cdr3_aa: CASCDMSTNQPQHF
clone_size: NA; j_call: TRBJ2-1; v_call: TRBV9; d_call: TRBD1; cdr3_nt: TGTGCCAGCAGCCTCCGGGACAGGGGGTGGGGTACGTACAATGAGCAGTTCTTC; cdr3_aa: CASSLRDRGWGTYNEQFF
clone_size: NA; j_call: TRBJ1-1; v_call: TRBV19; d_call: TRBD1; cdr3_nt: TGTGCCAGTATGGGGACAGAGTTAAGCACTGAAGCTTTCTTT; cdr3_aa: CASMGTELSTEAFF
clone_size: NA; j_call: TRBJ2-2; v_call: TRBV5-1; d_call: NA; cdr3_nt: TGCGCCAGCAGCTTGGAAACGGGGAACACCGGGGAGCTGTTTTTT; cdr3_aa: CASSLETGNTGELFF
clone_size: NA; j_call: TRBJ2-3; v_call: TRBV14; d_call: TRBD2; cdr3_nt: TGTGCCAGCAGCCAACTAGCGGGGGCAGGCACAGATACGCAGTATTTT; cdr3_aa: CASSQLAGAGTDTQYF
clone_size: NA; j_call: TRBJ1-5; v_call: TRBV30; d_call: TRBD1; cdr3_nt: TGTGCCTGGAGTTCCGGGACAGGAGATCAGCCCCAGCATTTT; cdr3_aa: CAWSSGTGDQPQHF
clone_size: few; j_call: TRBJ2-5; v_call: TRBV6-1; d_call: TRBD1; cdr3_nt: TGTGCCAGCAGCCCTACCCAGGGGGCGGGAGAGACCCAGTACTTC; cdr3_aa: CASSPTQGAGETQYF
clone_size: few; j_call: TRBJ2-6; v_call: TRBV18; d_call: NA; cdr3_nt: TGTGCCAGCTTGAGGGCAGGGGCCAACGTCCTGACTTTC; cdr3_aa: CASLRAGANVLTF
clone_size: once; j_call: TRBJ2-5; v_call: TRBV29-1; d_call: NA; cdr3_nt: TGCAGCGTTTCTAGCGCCCGAGAGACCCAGTACTTC; cdr3_aa: CSVSSARETQYF